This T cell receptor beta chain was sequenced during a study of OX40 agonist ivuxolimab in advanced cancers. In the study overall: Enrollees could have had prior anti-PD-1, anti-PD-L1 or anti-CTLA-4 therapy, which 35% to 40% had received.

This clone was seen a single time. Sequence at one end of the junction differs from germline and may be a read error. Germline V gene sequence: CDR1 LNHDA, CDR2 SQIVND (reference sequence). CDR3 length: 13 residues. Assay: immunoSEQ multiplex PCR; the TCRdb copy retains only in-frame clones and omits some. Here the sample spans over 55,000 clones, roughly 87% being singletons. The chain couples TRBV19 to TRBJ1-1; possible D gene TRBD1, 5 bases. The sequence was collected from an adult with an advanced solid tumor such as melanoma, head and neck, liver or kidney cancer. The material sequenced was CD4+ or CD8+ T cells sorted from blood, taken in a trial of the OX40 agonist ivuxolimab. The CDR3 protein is CTSRFQGNTEAFF. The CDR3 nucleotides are TGTACCAGTAGGTTCCAGGGGAACACTGAAGCTTTCTTT.